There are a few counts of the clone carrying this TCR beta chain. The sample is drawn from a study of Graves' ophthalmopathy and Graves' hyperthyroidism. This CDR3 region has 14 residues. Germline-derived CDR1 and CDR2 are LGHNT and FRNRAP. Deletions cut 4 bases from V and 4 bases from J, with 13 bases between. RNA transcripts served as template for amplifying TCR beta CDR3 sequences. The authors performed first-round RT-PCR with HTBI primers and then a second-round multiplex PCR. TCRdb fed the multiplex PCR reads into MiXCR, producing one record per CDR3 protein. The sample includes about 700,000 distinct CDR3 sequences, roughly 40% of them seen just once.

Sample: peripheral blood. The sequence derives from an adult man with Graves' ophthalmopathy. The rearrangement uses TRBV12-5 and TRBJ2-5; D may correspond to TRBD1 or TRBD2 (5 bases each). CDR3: CASGWGGFGETQYF. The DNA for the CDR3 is TGTGCTAGTGGTTGGGGCGGGTTCGGAGAGACCCAGTACTTC.